Following are 23 T cell receptor beta chains from one sample sequenced in a study of human T cells and chemical hapten exposure. TCRdb used MiXCR to reprocess the RACE reads, holding one entry per CDR3 protein. This sample has 95,000 to 150,000 distinct CDR3 sequences, with roughly 13% found just once. The time point here: patch test 1, 2 weeks after DPC sensitization. Described treatment: therapeutic diphenylcyclopropenone sensitization with weekly scalp DPC. The sample consisted of whole blood, taken in connection with sensitization to the hapten diphenylcyclopropenone (DPC). The receptor set was obtained from a man between 18 and 35 years old with alopecia areata. Some clones in this sample may be carry-over from other donors' samples.

The chain is built from TRBV7-8 and TRBJ2-3; D might be TRBD2 (6 bases). V gave up 5 bases and J gave up 7 bases, with 22 bases separating them. Per the germline V gene, CDR1 is SGHVS and CDR2 is FQNEAQ. This CDR3 contains 16 residues. Here the CDR3 DNA reads TGTGCCAGCAGCCCGAGCGGGTGGCTTTCTTTAAATACGCAGTATTTT. This codes for CASSPSGWLSLNTQYF.

In its sample, this clonotype was seen a few times. The chain has TRBV5-1 and TRBJ2-1; 8 bases are a match to TRBD2. This CDR3 has 14 residues. J lost 10 bases, V lost 1 base, and 7 bases had no gene match. The germline V gene encodes CDR1 SGHRS and CDR2 YFSETQ. The CDR3 DNA is TGCGCCAGCAGCTTGATAGTAGCGGGGCCCGAGCAGTTCTTC. Residues: CASSLIVAGPEQFF. The complete variable domain, with remaining parts taken from reference TRBV5-1 and TRBJ2-1, reads KAGVTQTPRYLIKTRGQQVTLSCSPISGHRSVSWYQQTPGQGLQFLFEYFSETQRNKGNFPGRFSGRQFSNSRSEMNVSTLELGDSALYLCASSLIVAGPEQFFGPGTRLTVL.

This clonotype has a handful of counts. The V call is TRBV7-3, the J call TRBJ2-7, with TRBD1 matching 8 bases. With 1 base clipped from V and 3 bases from J, the junction kept 14 bases outside the gene matches. CDR3 size: 18 residues. Germline CDR1 is SGHTA and CDR2 is FQGTGA. In nucleotides, the CDR3 is TGTGCCAGCAGCTTAAATCTTTGGTCCCGACAGGGGAACTACGAGCAGTACGTC. Translated: CASSLNLWSRQGNYEQYV.

This clonotype was seen a few times. The J gene is TRBJ1-1, the V gene TRBV6-2 or TRBV6-3, with D unclear. The germline V gene encodes CDR1 MNHEY and CDR2 SVGEGT. CDR3 length equals 14 residues. The V gene lost 6 bases and the J gene lost 0 bases, with 11 bases spanning the gap. The DNA for the CDR3 is TGTGCCAGCAGATGGACGGCGATGAACACTGAAGCTTTCTTT. This codes for CASRWTAMNTEAFF.

The chain recombines TRBV13 with TRBJ2-3; TRBD2 agrees at 12 bases. Germline CDR1 and CDR2: PRHDT and FYEKMQ (reference sequence). With 2 bases clipped from V and 0 bases from J, the junction kept 6 bases outside the gene matches. The CDR3 contains 18 residues. CDR3 sequence reads: CASSLRTSGAFSTDTQYF. The CDR3 DNA reads as TGTGCCAGCAGCTTAAGGACTAGCGGGGCTTTTAGCACAGATACGCAGTATTTT.

This clonotype was recorded at least ten times. The chain joins TRBV28 to TRBJ2-7; TRBD2 matches 10 bases. The germline CDR1 and CDR2 sequences are MDHEN and SYDVKM. With V trimmed by 4 bases and J by 7 bases, 13 bases remained unmatched. This CDR3 has 16 amino acids. The CDR3 is CASSSPGSGGAREQYF. DNA of the CDR3: TGTGCCAGCAGTTCGCCTGGGAGCGGGGGGGCGAGGGAGCAGTACTTC.

This clonotype was observed a handful of times. This sequence joins TRBV6-5 and TRBJ1-4, with D uncertain. Per the germline V gene, CDR1 is MNHEY and CDR2 is SVGAGI. Trimming removed 5 bases from V and 5 bases from J, with 15 bases in between. This CDR3 is built from 15 residues. Here the CDR3 reads CASSEARTANEKLFF. CDR3 DNA: TGTGCCAGCAGTGAAGCCAGGACGGCGAATGAAAAACTGTTTTTT.

This clonotype was seen many times. V and J are TRBV24-1 and TRBJ1-4; D unclear. Per the germline V gene, CDR1 is KGHDR and CDR2 is SFDVKD. CDR3 size: 14 residues. V lost 4 bases, J lost 8 bases, and 13 bases lay in between. The chain's CDR3 is CATSDGVGVEKLFF. The CDR3 DNA sequence: TGTGCCACCAGTGACGGCGTCGGGGTGGAAAAACTGTTTTTT.

The chain joins TRBV29-1 to TRBJ1-6; D call uncertain. The ends were cut back, 7 bases at V and 15 bases at J, with 16 bases in the middle. In germline, CDR1 is SQVTM, CDR2 ANQGSEA. There are 11 residues in the CDR3. Here the CDR3 DNA reads TGCAGCGCCCAAATCCGTGATTACCTCCACTTT. This translates into CSAQIRDYLHF.

This clonotype has just a few counts. The V and J genes are TRBV28 and TRBJ2-7; D gene ambiguous. Germline V CDR1 and CDR2: MDHEN, SYDVKM. This CDR3 has 13 residues. With 4 bases removed from V and 1 base from J, the gap between germline ends came to 8 bases. The DNA for the CDR3 is TGTGCCAGCAGTTCCCTTATGTCCTACGAGCAGTACGTC. This codes for CASSSLMSYEQYV.

DNA for the CDR3: TGTGCCAGCAGTATCCCCTTCCGACCCCAGACCCAGTACTTC. Its protein product is CASSIPFRPQTQYF. V gene TRBV28 combines with J gene TRBJ2-5, with D uncertain. Between the trimmed V and J ends, which lost 5 bases and 6 bases, there was a span of 16 bases. This CDR3 contains 14 residues. CDR1 is MDHEN and CDR2 is SYDVKM in the germline V gene.

The CDR3 reads CASRSSPGQGRSEQYF. Written as DNA, the CDR3 is TGTGCAAGTCGCTCCTCCCCAGGACAGGGGAGGTCCGAGCAGTACTTC. The genes are TRBV12-2 and TRBJ2-7; the table gives TRBD1 as D, unverified against the DNA. TRBV12-2 is an annotated pseudogene. The CDR3 is 16 amino acids.

This sequence joins TRBV12-3 or TRBV12-4 and TRBJ2-5, with D unresolved. The CDR3 extends over 15 amino acids. Trimming removed 4 bases at V and 2 bases at J, with 14 bases between. The CDR3 region has the DNA TGTGCCAGCAGTTCCCCTACCAAGGGACAAGAGACCCAGTACTTC. It codes for CASSSPTKGQETQYF.

In the case of this clonotype: A junction end diverges from the germline sequence, so it may reflect a read error. The chain couples TRBV19 to TRBJ2-1, with D maybe TRBD1 (6 bases). Germline V gene lookup returns CDR1 LNHDA and CDR2 SQIVND (reference sequence). There are 13 residues in the CDR3. The CDR3 bases are TGTGCCAGTAGTTCGGACAGCTACAATGAGCAGATCTTC. This sequence encodes CASSSDSYNEQIF.

In its sample, this clonotype was seen a few times. J is TRBJ1-1 and V is TRBV5-1; D not certain. CDR1 and CDR2 from the germline V gene are SGHRS and YFSETQ. V was clipped by 2 bases and J by 1 base, with 6 bases between them. This CDR3 is built from 13 residues. DNA of the CDR3: TGCGCCAGCAGCTTTCAAGCGAACACTGAAGCTTTCTTT. This sequence encodes CASSFQANTEAFF. Full variable domain (rest looked up from reference TRBV5-1 and TRBJ1-1): KAGVTQTPRYLIKTRGQQVTLSCSPISGHRSVSWYQQTPGQGLQFLFEYFSETQRNKGNFPGRFSGRQFSNSRSEMNVSTLELGDSALYLCASSFQANTEAFFGQGTRLTVV.

This clonotype was detected only a few times. The rearrangement uses TRBV27 and TRBJ2-1; 9 bases are a match to TRBD2. The germline gives CDR1 MNHEY, CDR2 SMNVEV (reference sequence). This CDR3 has 17 amino acids. V shed 0 bases, J shed 6 bases, and the junction held 9 bases outside the gene matches. The CDR3 region is CASSLSRFERGANEQFF. Here the CDR3 DNA reads TGTGCCAGCAGTTTATCAAGGTTCGAGCGGGGGGCCAATGAGCAGTTCTTC.

The V call is TRBV4-3, the J call TRBJ1-1; D is unresolved. V was pared by 0 bases and J by 5 bases, with 10 bases between. The germline gives CDR1 LGHNA, CDR2 YSLEER. This CDR3 comprises 14 residues. The CDR3 loop reads CASSQESRGTEAFF. The CDR3, as DNA: TGCGCCAGCAGCCAAGAGTCCCGGGGAACTGAAGCTTTCTTT.

CDR3 amino acids: CASTRTGAGDGYTF. The CDR3 DNA sequence: TGTGCCAGCACCCGGACAGGCGCAGGAGATGGCTACACCTTC. The chain links TRBV6-2 or TRBV6-3 to TRBJ1-2, with 7 positions matching TRBD1. The V segment lost 7 bases and the J segment 6 bases; nucleotides outside the gene matches: 11. CDR3 length: 14 residues. Germline CDR1 is MNHEY and CDR2 is SVGEGT.

The chain combines TRBV6-2 or TRBV6-3 with TRBJ2-1; 11 nucleotides match TRBD2. Germline V gives CDR1 MNHEY, CDR2 SVGEGT. This CDR3 has 15 amino acids. V was pared by 4 bases and J by 6 bases, with 5 bases of the junction left unmatched. The DNA for the CDR3 is TGTGCCAGCAGTTTTCTAGCGGGGGGCCCCAATGAGCAGTTCTTC. Amino acids: CASSFLAGGPNEQFF.

The rearrangement links TRBV19 to TRBJ2-5; D is perhaps TRBD2 (6 bases). V dropped 5 bases and J dropped 4 bases, with 14 bases sitting between them. The CDR3 spans 14 residues. Germline CDR1 reads LNHDA; CDR2 reads SQIVND (reference sequence). The CDR3 bases are TGTGCCAGTAGTGCCGGGGGTCTGGGAGAGACCCAGTACTTC. It translates to CASSAGGLGETQYF.

This clonotype has a count of ten or more. The V and J genes are TRBV20-1 and TRBJ2-3, with D unresolved. From germline, CDR1 is DFQATT and CDR2 SNEGSKA (reference sequence). CDR3 length: 17 residues. The V end was cut by 3 bases, the J end by 1 base, with 20 bases between. Here the CDR3 reads CSARGSRRTGGTDTQYF. The CDR3 DNA sequence: TGCAGTGCTAGGGGATCTCGGCGCACTGGGGGCACAGATACGCAGTATTTT.

This clonotype was seen more than once but under ten times. The chain employs TRBV6-4 and TRBJ2-1, with 8 bases lining up with TRBD2. The V segment lost 5 bases and the J segment 6 bases; nucleotides outside the gene matches: 6. Looked up from germline, CDR1 is MRHNA and CDR2 is SNTAGT. The CDR3 consists of 14 residues. The CDR3, as DNA: TGTGCCAGCAGTAATATAGCGGGAACCAATGAGCAGTTCTTC. As protein: CASSNIAGTNEQFF.

There are a few counts of this clonotype. The rearrangement joins TRBV6-1 to TRBJ1-2; TRBD1 might be the D (5 bases). CDR1 MNHNS and CDR2 SASEGT come from the germline V gene. CDR3 length equals 12 residues. Trimming pared 6 bases from V and 6 bases from J, leaving 11 bases between. This CDR3 is CASRGAADGYTF. In DNA form, the CDR3 reads TGTGCCAGCAGAGGGGCAGCGGATGGCTACACCTTC.